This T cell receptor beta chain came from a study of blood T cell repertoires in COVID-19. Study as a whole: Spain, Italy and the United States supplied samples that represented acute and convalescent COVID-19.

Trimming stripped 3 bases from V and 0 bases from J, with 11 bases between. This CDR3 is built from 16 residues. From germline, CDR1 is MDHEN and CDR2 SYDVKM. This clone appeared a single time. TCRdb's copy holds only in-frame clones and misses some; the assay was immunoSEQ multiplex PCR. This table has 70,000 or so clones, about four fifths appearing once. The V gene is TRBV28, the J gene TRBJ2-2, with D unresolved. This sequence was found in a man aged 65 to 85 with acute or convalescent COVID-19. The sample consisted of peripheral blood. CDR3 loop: CASSFSQDSNTGELFF. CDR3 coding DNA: TGTGCCAGCAGTTTTAGTCAGGATTCGAACACCGGGGAGCTGTTTTTT.